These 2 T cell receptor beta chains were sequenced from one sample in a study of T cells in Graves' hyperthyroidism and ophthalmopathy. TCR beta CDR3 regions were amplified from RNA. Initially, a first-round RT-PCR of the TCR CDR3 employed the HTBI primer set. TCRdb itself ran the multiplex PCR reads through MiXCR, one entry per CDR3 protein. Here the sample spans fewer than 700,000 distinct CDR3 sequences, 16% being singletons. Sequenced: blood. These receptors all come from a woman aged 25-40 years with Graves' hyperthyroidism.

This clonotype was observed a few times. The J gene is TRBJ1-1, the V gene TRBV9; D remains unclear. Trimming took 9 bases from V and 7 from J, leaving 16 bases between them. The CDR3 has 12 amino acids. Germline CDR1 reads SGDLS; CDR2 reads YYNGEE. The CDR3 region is CAIVTPAREAFF. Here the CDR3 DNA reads TGTGCCATCGTCACCCCGGCCCGTGAAGCTTTCTTT.

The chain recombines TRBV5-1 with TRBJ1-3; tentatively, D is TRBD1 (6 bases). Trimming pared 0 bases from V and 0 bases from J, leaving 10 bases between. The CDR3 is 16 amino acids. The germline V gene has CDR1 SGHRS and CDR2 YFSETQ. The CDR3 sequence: CASSLALQGSGNTIYF. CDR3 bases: TGCGCCAGCAGCTTGGCTTTACAGGGCTCTGGAAACACCATATATTTT. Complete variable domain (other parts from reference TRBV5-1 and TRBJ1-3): KAGVTQTPRYLIKTRGQQVTLSCSPISGHRSVSWYQQTPGQGLQFLFEYFSETQRNKGNFPGRFSGRQFSNSRSEMNVSTLELGDSALYLCASSLALQGSGNTIYFGEGSWLTVV.